The rows below give T cell receptor beta chains drawn from one sample of a study of cytomegalovirus exposure and HLA in healthy donors. Sequencing was performed with immunoSEQ multiplex PCR; in TCRdb, only in-frame clones are kept and a portion is missing. The sample comprises around 190,000 clones, over 60% of which are singletons, and 1.1% rests with the top ten. The sample was PBMCs. The receptors come from a middle-aged woman in good health and CMV-seronegative. The CDR3 runs from the conserved cysteine through the conserved F or W. D genes are given only for firm matches. Clone size appears in some rows only: once, few, many, or a class for an expanded clone.

cdr3_aa: CASSLLGLAGVKDTQYF; cdr3_nt: TGTGCCAGCAGTTTATTGGGACTAGCGGGAGTGAAAGATACGCAGTATTTT; v_call: TRBV28; d_call: TRBD2; j_call: TRBJ2-3; clone_size: NA
cdr3_aa: CASSTTQAAYGYTF; cdr3_nt: TGTGCCAGCAGTACAACACAGGCCGCCTATGGCTACACCTTC; v_call: TRBV6-6; d_call: NA; j_call: TRBJ1-2; clone_size: NA
cdr3_aa: CASSVSGLADEQYF; cdr3_nt: TGTGCCAGCAGCGTGTCGGGACTAGCGGACGAGCAGTACTTC; v_call: TRBV9; d_call: TRBD2; j_call: TRBJ2-7; clone_size: medium-sized
cdr3_aa: CASSRDSEQYF; cdr3_nt: TGTGCCAGCAGTCGGGACTCCGAGCAGTACTTC; v_call: TRBV7-2; d_call: NA; j_call: TRBJ2-7; clone_size: NA
cdr3_aa: CAISPGTTEAFF; cdr3_nt: TGTGCCATCAGTCCAGGGACAACTGAAGCTTTCTTT; v_call: TRBV10-3; d_call: NA; j_call: TRBJ1-1; clone_size: NA
cdr3_aa: CASSEPGWVAEAFF; cdr3_nt: TGTGCCAGCAGTGAACCAGGGTGGGTCGCTGAAGCTTTCTTT; v_call: TRBV6-1; d_call: NA; j_call: TRBJ1-1; clone_size: NA
cdr3_aa: CASSLTQGAGANVLTF; cdr3_nt: TGTGCCAGCAGTTTAACCCAGGGGGCTGGGGCCAACGTCCTGACTTTC; v_call: TRBV27; d_call: TRBD1; j_call: TRBJ2-6; clone_size: NA
cdr3_aa: CASSSRTGVNQPQHF; cdr3_nt: TGTGCCAGCAGCTCCCGGACAGGGGTCAATCAGCCCCAGCATTTT; v_call: TRBV7-2; d_call: TRBD1; j_call: TRBJ1-5; clone_size: NA
cdr3_aa: CASSPAGQRIHNEQFF; cdr3_nt: TGTGCCAGCAGCCCCGCCGGACAGCGGATCCACAATGAGCAGTTCTTC; v_call: TRBV7-9; d_call: NA; j_call: TRBJ2-1; clone_size: NA
cdr3_aa: CASSPGGSSYNEQFF; cdr3_nt: TGTGCCAGCAGCCCCGGGGGGAGCTCCTACAATGAGCAGTTCTTC; v_call: TRBV7-3; d_call: TRBD2; j_call: TRBJ2-1; clone_size: once
cdr3_aa: CASSQAPLSGNTIYF; cdr3_nt: TGCGCCAGCAGCCAAGCCCCCCTCTCTGGAAACACCATATATTTT; v_call: TRBV4-1; d_call: NA; j_call: TRBJ1-3; clone_size: once
cdr3_aa: CSVGRGAGANVLTF; cdr3_nt: TGCAGCGTTGGGAGAGGCGCTGGGGCCAACGTCCTGACTTTC; v_call: TRBV29-1; d_call: NA; j_call: TRBJ2-6; clone_size: NA
cdr3_aa: CASRTVNTEAFF; cdr3_nt: TGTGCCAGCAGGACAGTGAACACTGAAGCTTTCTTT; v_call: TRBV27; d_call: NA; j_call: TRBJ1-1; clone_size: once
cdr3_aa: CASSFVRVSNQPQHF; cdr3_nt: TGTGCCAGCAGCTTTGTCAGGGTGAGCAATCAGCCCCAGCATTTT; v_call: TRBV7-2; d_call: NA; j_call: TRBJ1-5; clone_size: NA
cdr3_aa: CAWSVVREGGYTF; cdr3_nt: TGTGCCTGGAGTGTCGTGAGGGAGGGAGGCTACACCTTC; v_call: TRBV30; d_call: NA; j_call: TRBJ1-2; clone_size: NA
cdr3_aa: CASGRLAGLNEQFF; cdr3_nt: TGTGCCAGCGGGAGGCTAGCGGGCCTTAATGAGCAGTTCTTC; v_call: TRBV9; d_call: TRBD2; j_call: TRBJ2-1; clone_size: NA
cdr3_aa: CASSQAGGRVEKLFF; cdr3_nt: TGCGCCAGCAGCCAAGCGGGGGGGCGAGTTGAAAAACTGTTTTTT; v_call: TRBV4-1; d_call: NA; j_call: TRBJ1-4; clone_size: NA
cdr3_aa: CASSSNRGSNYGYTF; cdr3_nt: TGTGCCAGCAGCTCGAACAGGGGAAGTAACTATGGCTACACCTTC; v_call: TRBV5-4; d_call: TRBD1; j_call: TRBJ1-2; clone_size: NA
cdr3_aa: CASSLGGQVNSPLHF; cdr3_nt: TGCGCCAGCAGCTTGGGTGGACAGGTCAATTCACCCCTCCACTTT; v_call: TRBV5-1; d_call: TRBD1; j_call: TRBJ1-6; clone_size: few
cdr3_aa: CASSPAGRGNTGELFF; cdr3_nt: TGTGCCAGCAGCCCAGCGGGGAGGGGGAACACCGGGGAGCTGTTTTTT; v_call: TRBV27; d_call: TRBD2; j_call: TRBJ2-2; clone_size: once
cdr3_aa: CASSRTGGDNEQFF; cdr3_nt: TGTGCCAGCAGCCGAACGGGGGGGGACAATGAGCAGTTCTTC; v_call: TRBV5-6; d_call: TRBD2; j_call: TRBJ2-1; clone_size: NA
cdr3_aa: CASSFGRQGNTGELFF; cdr3_nt: TGCGCCAGCAGCTTTGGGAGACAGGGGAACACCGGGGAGCTGTTTTTT; v_call: TRBV5-1; d_call: TRBD1; j_call: TRBJ2-2; clone_size: NA
cdr3_aa: CASSAGTVNYGYTF; cdr3_nt: TGCGCCAGCAGCGCTGGGACAGTAAACTATGGCTACACCTTC; v_call: TRBV5-1; d_call: TRBD1; j_call: TRBJ1-2; clone_size: few
cdr3_aa: CASSPRVKGENYGYTF; cdr3_nt: TGTGCCAGCAGCCCTAGGGTAAAGGGGGAGAACTATGGCTACACCTTC; v_call: TRBV7-2; d_call: NA; j_call: TRBJ1-2; clone_size: NA
cdr3_aa: CASSFGDSDTQYF; cdr3_nt: TGTGCCAGCAGCTTCGGGGACTCAGATACGCAGTATTTT; v_call: TRBV11-3; d_call: NA; j_call: TRBJ2-3; clone_size: NA
cdr3_aa: CASSTPGLVGANEQFF; cdr3_nt: TGTGCCAGTAGTACCCCGGGACTAGTGGGAGCTAATGAGCAGTTCTTC; v_call: TRBV19; d_call: TRBD2; j_call: TRBJ2-1; clone_size: NA
cdr3_aa: CASSRPGGEGYTF; cdr3_nt: TGTGCCAGCAGTCGGCCAGGGGGAGAAGGCTACACCTTC; v_call: TRBV27; d_call: TRBD1; j_call: TRBJ1-2; clone_size: NA
cdr3_aa: CASSTQGRFYGYTF; cdr3_nt: TGTGCCAGCAGCACACAGGGACGGTTCTATGGCTACACCTTC; v_call: TRBV7-9; d_call: NA; j_call: TRBJ1-2; clone_size: NA
cdr3_aa: CASGGEGHGYTF; cdr3_nt: TGTGCCTCAGGGGGCGAGGGACATGGCTACACCTTC; v_call: TRBV19; d_call: TRBD1; j_call: TRBJ1-2; clone_size: NA
cdr3_aa: CASSSGTGFTDTQYF; cdr3_nt: TGCGCCAGCAGTTCCGGGACAGGGTTCACAGATACGCAGTATTTT; v_call: TRBV4-3; d_call: TRBD1; j_call: TRBJ2-3; clone_size: NA
cdr3_aa: CASSLHKGDGWTNTEAFF; cdr3_nt: TGTGCCAGCAGTTTACATAAAGGGGATGGGTGGACGAACACTGAAGCTTTCTTT; v_call: TRBV27; d_call: NA; j_call: TRBJ1-1; clone_size: NA
cdr3_aa: CASSLNRDYEQYF; cdr3_nt: TGTGCCAGCAGCCTGAACAGGGATTACGAGCAGTACTTC; v_call: TRBV11-3; d_call: NA; j_call: TRBJ2-7; clone_size: NA
cdr3_aa: CASSLGAGRFSGNTIYF; cdr3_nt: TGTGCCAGCAGCTTAGGGGCGGGGAGGTTCTCTGGAAACACCATATATTTT; v_call: TRBV11-2; d_call: NA; j_call: TRBJ1-3; clone_size: few
cdr3_aa: CASSLGGGSTDTQYF; cdr3_nt: TGTGCCAGCAGCTTGGGGGGCGGTAGCACAGATACGCAGTATTTT; v_call: TRBV5-6; d_call: NA; j_call: TRBJ2-3; clone_size: NA
cdr3_aa: CASSPLAGGNNEQFF; cdr3_nt: TGTGCCAGCAGCCCCCTAGCGGGAGGGAACAATGAGCAGTTCTTC; v_call: TRBV7-3; d_call: TRBD2; j_call: TRBJ2-1; clone_size: NA
cdr3_aa: CASSLHRTQGSTEAFF; cdr3_nt: TGTGCCAGCAGCTTACATCGAACCCAGGGGAGTACTGAAGCTTTCTTT; v_call: TRBV7-8; d_call: NA; j_call: TRBJ1-1; clone_size: NA
cdr3_aa: CASSFRTVGTGELFF; cdr3_nt: TGTGCCAGCAGCTTCCGGACAGTTGGCACCGGGGAGCTGTTTTTT; v_call: TRBV7-2; d_call: NA; j_call: TRBJ2-2; clone_size: NA
cdr3_aa: CASSFGQVINEKLFF; cdr3_nt: TGTGCCAGCAGCTTTGGACAGGTGATTAATGAAAAACTGTTTTTT; v_call: TRBV5-6; d_call: TRBD1; j_call: TRBJ1-4; clone_size: NA
cdr3_aa: CSVDRGLYNEQFF; cdr3_nt: TGCAGCGTTGACAGGGGGCTTTACAATGAGCAGTTCTTC; v_call: TRBV29-1; d_call: TRBD1; j_call: TRBJ2-1; clone_size: NA
cdr3_aa: CASSLLPGTSVKWGNEQFF; cdr3_nt: TGTGCCAGCTCACTTTTACCCGGGACTAGTGTCAAATGGGGAAATGAGCAGTTCTTC; v_call: TRBV18; d_call: TRBD2; j_call: TRBJ2-1; clone_size: NA
cdr3_aa: CASSLVLAGDPNEQFF; cdr3_nt: TGTGCCAGCAGCTTAGTATTAGCGGGAGATCCCAATGAGCAGTTCTTC; v_call: TRBV7-8; d_call: TRBD2; j_call: TRBJ2-1; clone_size: once
cdr3_aa: CASSLEEGARYGYTF; cdr3_nt: TGTGCCAGCAGCTTAGAGGAGGGGGCACGGTATGGCTACACCTTC; v_call: TRBV11-2; d_call: TRBD1; j_call: TRBJ1-2; clone_size: NA
cdr3_aa: CASSTRAGRSYNEQFF; cdr3_nt: TGTGCCAGCAGCACCCGGGCGGGCCGCTCCTACAATGAGCAGTTCTTC; v_call: TRBV5-6; d_call: NA; j_call: TRBJ2-1; clone_size: NA
cdr3_aa: CASIRGYNEQFF; cdr3_nt: TGCGCCAGCATCCGGGGCTACAATGAGCAGTTCTTC; v_call: TRBV23-1; d_call: NA; j_call: TRBJ2-1; clone_size: NA
cdr3_aa: CASSYQPGTTSDTQYF; cdr3_nt: TGCGCCAGCAGCTACCAACCCGGGACTACGTCAGATACGCAGTATTTT; v_call: TRBV5-1; d_call: TRBD2; j_call: TRBJ2-3; clone_size: NA
cdr3_aa: CASRPDSFEQYF; cdr3_nt: TGTGCCAGCAGACCTGACAGTTTCGAGCAGTACTTC; v_call: TRBV2; d_call: NA; j_call: TRBJ2-7; clone_size: NA
cdr3_aa: CSSSSQQGYNEQFF; cdr3_nt: TGTTCCAGCAGCTCGCAACAGGGATACAATGAGCAGTTCTTC; v_call: TRBV7-9; d_call: NA; j_call: TRBJ2-1; clone_size: NA
cdr3_aa: CASSFGAGLYNEQFF; cdr3_nt: TGTGCCAGCAGCTTTGGAGCGGGGTTATACAATGAGCAGTTCTTC; v_call: TRBV5-6; d_call: TRBD2; j_call: TRBJ2-1; clone_size: NA
cdr3_aa: CASSQGLRKNIQYF; cdr3_nt: TGCGCCAGCAGCCAAGGACTCCGGAAAAACATTCAGTACTTC; v_call: TRBV4-1; d_call: NA; j_call: TRBJ2-4; clone_size: few
cdr3_aa: CASGAPGNQPQHF; cdr3_nt: TGTGCCAGCGGAGCCCCGGGGAATCAGCCCCAGCATTTT; v_call: TRBV6-4; d_call: NA; j_call: TRBJ1-5; clone_size: NA
cdr3_aa: CASSLVPSGFDEQFF; cdr3_nt: TGTGCCAGCAGCTTGGTACCATCAGGGTTCGATGAGCAGTTCTTC; v_call: TRBV5-4; d_call: NA; j_call: TRBJ2-1; clone_size: NA
cdr3_aa: CASSSRNEQFF; cdr3_nt: TGTGCCAGCAGCTCCCGCAATGAGCAGTTCTTC; v_call: TRBV7-2; d_call: NA; j_call: TRBJ2-1; clone_size: NA
cdr3_aa: CASSDRLAGKEETQYF; cdr3_nt: TGTGCCAGCAGCGACCGACTAGCGGGAAAGGAAGAGACCCAGTACTTC; v_call: TRBV5-6; d_call: TRBD2; j_call: TRBJ2-5; clone_size: once
cdr3_aa: CASSLVGLAGDQETQYF; cdr3_nt: TGTGCCAGCAGCTTGGTAGGTCTGGCGGGGGACCAAGAGACCCAGTACTTC; v_call: TRBV5-6; d_call: TRBD2; j_call: TRBJ2-5; clone_size: NA
cdr3_aa: CASSPGAGSEQFF; cdr3_nt: TGTGCCAGCTCACCAGGAGCGGGAAGCGAGCAGTTCTTC; v_call: TRBV18; d_call: TRBD2; j_call: TRBJ2-1; clone_size: few
cdr3_aa: CACERFSGNTIYF; cdr3_nt: TGTGCCTGTGAGAGATTCTCTGGAAACACCATATATTTT; v_call: TRBV30; d_call: NA; j_call: TRBJ1-3; clone_size: NA